A single sample is the source of the 6 T cell receptor beta chains below, sequenced in a study of CD8 T cells in Susac syndrome (dated by TCRdb to between 2019 and 2020). The library came from the immunoSEQ multiplex PCR assay. RNA was extracted using the RNeasy kit, and about 0.45 to 1 ug of the RNA was reverse transcribed with random hexamers. Using fastp trimming at Q25 and MiXCR clonotype assembly, TCRdb reanalyzed the public sequencing data and kept in-frame beta chains. Rows with one shared CDR3 protein collapse into an entry with the most common genes and DNA. In this sample the table shows 150,000 to 200,000 distinct CDR3 sequences, 85% to 95% of which occur a single time. The ten largest clones take up around 0.13% of the sample. Sequencing used CD4+ T cells from PBMCs. These receptors all stem from a human donor in good health.

This clonotype has just one count. This chain joins TRBV3-1 and TRBJ1-1, with D possibly being TRBD1 (5 bases). CDR1 and CDR2 (germline): LGHDT, YNNKEL (reference sequence). V was pared by 7 bases and J by 3 bases, with 15 bases between. The length of the CDR3 is 14 residues. The CDR3 region has the DNA TGTGCCAGCACCAGAGACGGCAGGGACACTGAAGCTTTCTTT. This translates into CASTRDGRDTEAFF.

There are a few counts of this clonotype. The chain is built from TRBV6-6 and TRBJ1-1; 8 bases align to TRBD1. The V gene end was trimmed by 5 bases and the J gene end by 5 bases; junction bases not matched to a gene: 4. Germline CDR1 is MNHNY and CDR2 is SVGAGI (reference sequence). The CDR3 length is 13 residues. CDR3 bases: TGTGCCAGCAGTCCCACAGGGGGGACTGAAGCTTTCTTT. The encoded protein is CASSPTGGTEAFF.

J is TRBJ2-7 and V is TRBV5-1, with 9 bases that match TRBD1. The germline V gene encodes CDR1 SGHRS and CDR2 YFSETQ. This CDR3 comprises 14 residues. The junction had 6 bases not matched to a gene; V was cut back by 3 bases and J by 5 bases. For the CDR3, the DNA is TGCGCCAGCAGCTCACAGGGGGCGTTCGACGAGCAGTACTTC. This translates into CASSSQGAFDEQYF.

The chain is built from TRBV19 and TRBJ1-2; a possible D gene is TRBD1 (6 bases). CDR1 and CDR2 from the germline V gene are LNHDA and SQIVND (reference sequence). This CDR3 contains 15 residues. The V gene lost 0 bases and the J gene lost 3 bases, with 11 bases spanning the gap. The CDR3 coding sequence is TGTGCCAGTAGTATAGATCGGACAGAGGACTATGGCTACACCTTC. It translates to CASSIDRTEDYGYTF.

CDR3 residues: CATSTGLAGNTDTQYF. The CDR3 DNA reads as TGTGCCACCAGCACAGGACTAGCGGGGAACACAGATACGCAGTATTTT. The rearrangement links TRBV15 to TRBJ2-3; 12 positions agree with TRBD2. The CDR3 runs to 16 residues. V lost 4 bases and J lost 2; bases outside the gene matches: 4. From germline, CDR1 is LNHNV and CDR2 YYDKDF (reference sequence).

This rearrangement joins TRBV20-1 to TRBJ1-6; a possible D gene is TRBD1 (6 bases). In germline, CDR1 is DFQATT, CDR2 SNEGSKA (reference sequence). The CDR3 is 13 residues long. V lost 6 bases and J lost 4, with 10 bases in between. The CDR3, as DNA: TGCAGTGCCCCGGACAGTTATAATTCACCCCTCCACTTT. Protein product: CSAPDSYNSPLHF.